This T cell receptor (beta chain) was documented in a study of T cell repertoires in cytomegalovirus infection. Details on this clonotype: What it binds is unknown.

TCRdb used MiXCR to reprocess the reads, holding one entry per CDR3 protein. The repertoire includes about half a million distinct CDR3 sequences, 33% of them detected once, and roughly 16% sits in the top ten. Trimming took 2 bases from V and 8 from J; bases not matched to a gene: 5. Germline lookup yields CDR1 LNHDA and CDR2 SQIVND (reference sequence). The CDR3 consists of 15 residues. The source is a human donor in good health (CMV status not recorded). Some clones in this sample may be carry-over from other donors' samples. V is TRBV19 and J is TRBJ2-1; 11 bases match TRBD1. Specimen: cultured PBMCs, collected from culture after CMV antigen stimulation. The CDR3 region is CASSIFRDRGDEQFF. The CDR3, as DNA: TGTGCCAGTAGTATATTCCGGGACAGGGGGGATGAGCAGTTCTTC. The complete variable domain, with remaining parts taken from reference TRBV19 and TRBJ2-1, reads DGGITQSPKYLFRKEGQNVTLSCEQNLNHDAMYWYRQDPGQGLRLIYYSQIVNDFQKGDIAEGYSVSREKKESFPLTVTSAQKNPTAFYLCASSIFRDRGDEQFFGPGTRLTVL.